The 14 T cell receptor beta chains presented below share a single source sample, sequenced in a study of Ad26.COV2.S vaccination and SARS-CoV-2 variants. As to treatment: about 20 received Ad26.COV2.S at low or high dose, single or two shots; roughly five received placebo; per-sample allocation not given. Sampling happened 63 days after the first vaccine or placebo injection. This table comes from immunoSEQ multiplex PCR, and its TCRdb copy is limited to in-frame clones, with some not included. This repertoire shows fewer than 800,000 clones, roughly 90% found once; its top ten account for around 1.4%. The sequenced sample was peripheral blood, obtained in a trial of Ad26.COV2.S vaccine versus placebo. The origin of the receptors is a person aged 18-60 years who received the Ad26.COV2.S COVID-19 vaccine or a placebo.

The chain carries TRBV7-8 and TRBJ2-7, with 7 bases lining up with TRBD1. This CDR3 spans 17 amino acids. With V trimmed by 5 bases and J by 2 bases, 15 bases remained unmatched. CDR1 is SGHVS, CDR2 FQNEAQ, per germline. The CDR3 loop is CASSMRLDRETAYEQYF. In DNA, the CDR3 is TGTGCCAGCAGCATGCGACTTGACAGGGAAACGGCCTACGAGCAGTACTTC.

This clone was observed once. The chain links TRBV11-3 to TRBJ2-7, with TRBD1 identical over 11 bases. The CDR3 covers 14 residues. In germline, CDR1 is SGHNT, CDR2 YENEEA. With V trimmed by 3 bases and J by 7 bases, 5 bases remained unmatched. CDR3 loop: CASSFGQGAKEQYF. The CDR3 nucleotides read TGTGCCAGCAGCTTCGGACAGGGGGCGAAGGAGCAGTACTTC.

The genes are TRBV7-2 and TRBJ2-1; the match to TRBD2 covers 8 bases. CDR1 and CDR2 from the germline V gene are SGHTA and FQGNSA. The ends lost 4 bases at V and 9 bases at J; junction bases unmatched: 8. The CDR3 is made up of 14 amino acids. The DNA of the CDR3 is TGTGCCAGCAGCTCTGGGACTAGTTACGTTGAGCAGTTCTTC. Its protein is CASSSGTSYVEQFF.

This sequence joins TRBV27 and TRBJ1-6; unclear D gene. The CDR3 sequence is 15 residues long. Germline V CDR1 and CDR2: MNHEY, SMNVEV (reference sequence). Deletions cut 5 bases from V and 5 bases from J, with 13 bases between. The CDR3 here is CASSLRTPHNSPLHF. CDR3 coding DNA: TGTGCCAGCAGTCTACGGACTCCTCATAATTCACCCCTCCACTTT.

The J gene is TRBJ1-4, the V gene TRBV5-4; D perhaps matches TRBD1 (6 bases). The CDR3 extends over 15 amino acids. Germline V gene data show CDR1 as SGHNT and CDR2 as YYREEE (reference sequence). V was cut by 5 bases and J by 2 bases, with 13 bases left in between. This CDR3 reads CASSTRGWTNEKLFF. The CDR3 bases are TGTGCCAGCAGTACCAGGGGATGGACTAATGAAAAACTGTTTTTT.

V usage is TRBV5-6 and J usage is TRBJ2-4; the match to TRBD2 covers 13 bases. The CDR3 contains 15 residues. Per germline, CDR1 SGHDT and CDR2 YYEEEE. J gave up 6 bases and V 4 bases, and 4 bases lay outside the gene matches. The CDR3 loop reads CASSPTSGGANIQYF. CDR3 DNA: TGTGCCAGCAGCCCAACTAGCGGGGGGGCAAACATTCAGTACTTC.

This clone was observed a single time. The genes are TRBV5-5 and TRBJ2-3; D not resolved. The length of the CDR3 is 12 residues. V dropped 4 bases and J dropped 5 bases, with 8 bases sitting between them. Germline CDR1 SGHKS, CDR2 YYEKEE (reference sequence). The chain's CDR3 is CASSTYKDTQYF. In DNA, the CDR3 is TGTGCCAGCAGCACATACAAAGATACGCAGTATTTT.

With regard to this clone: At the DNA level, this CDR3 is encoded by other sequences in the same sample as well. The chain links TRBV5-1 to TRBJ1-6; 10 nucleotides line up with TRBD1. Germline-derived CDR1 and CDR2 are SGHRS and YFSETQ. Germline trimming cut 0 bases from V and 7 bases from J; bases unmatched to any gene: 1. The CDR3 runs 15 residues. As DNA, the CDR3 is TGCGCCAGCAGCTTGGGACAGGGGGCCAATTCACCCCTCCACTTT. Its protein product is CASSLGQGANSPLHF.

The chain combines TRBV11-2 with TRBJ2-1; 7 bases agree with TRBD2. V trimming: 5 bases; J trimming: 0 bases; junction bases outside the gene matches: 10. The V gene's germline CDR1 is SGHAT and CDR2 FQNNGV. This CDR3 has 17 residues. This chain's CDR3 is CASSRVWGGSSYNEQFF. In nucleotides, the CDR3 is TGTGCCAGCAGCCGAGTTTGGGGCGGGAGCTCCTACAATGAGCAGTTCTTC.

CDR3 residues: CSALGGTQYF. The CDR3, as DNA: TGCAGTGCACTTGGAGGAACGCAGTATTTT. The chain links TRBV20-1 to TRBJ2-3, with D perhaps matching TRBD2 (5 bases). Trimming pared 6 bases from V and 9 bases from J, leaving 10 bases between. The CDR3 runs to 10 residues. The germline CDR1 and CDR2 sequences are DFQATT and SNEGSKA (reference sequence).

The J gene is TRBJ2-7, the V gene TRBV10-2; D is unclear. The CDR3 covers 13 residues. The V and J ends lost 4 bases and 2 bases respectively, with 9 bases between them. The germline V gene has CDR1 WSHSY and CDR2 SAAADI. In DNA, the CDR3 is TGCGCCAGCAGTGCGAGCCAAACCTACGAGCAGTACTTC. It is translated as CASSASQTYEQYF.

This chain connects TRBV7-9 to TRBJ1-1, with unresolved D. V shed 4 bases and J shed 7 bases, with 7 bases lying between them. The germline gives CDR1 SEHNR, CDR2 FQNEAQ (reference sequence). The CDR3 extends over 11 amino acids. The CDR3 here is CASSSPGEAFF. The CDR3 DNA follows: TGTGCCAGCAGCTCCCCGGGTGAAGCTTTCTTT. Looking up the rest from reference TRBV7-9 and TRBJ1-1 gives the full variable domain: DTGVSQNPRHKITKRGQNVTFRCDPISEHNRLYWYRQTLGQGPEFLTYFQNEAQLEKSRLLSDRFSAERPKGSFSTLEIQRTEQGDSAMYLCASSSPGEAFFGQGTRLTVV.

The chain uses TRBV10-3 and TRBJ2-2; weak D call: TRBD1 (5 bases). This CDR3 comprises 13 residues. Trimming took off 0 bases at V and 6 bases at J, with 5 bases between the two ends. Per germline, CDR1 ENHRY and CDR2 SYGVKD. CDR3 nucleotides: TGTGCCATCAGTGAGTCAGGGGCCGGGGAGCTGTTTTTT. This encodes CAISESGAGELFF.

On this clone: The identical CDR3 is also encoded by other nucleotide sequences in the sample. CDR3: CASSLAPSTDTQYF. CDR3 nucleotides: TGTGCCAGCAGCTTAGCCCCTAGCACAGATACGCAGTATTTT. This chain joins TRBV11-3 and TRBJ2-3, with unresolved D. Germline V gene data show CDR1 as SGHNT and CDR2 as YENEEA. V lost 1 base and J 0 bases, leaving 5 bases between the germline ends. The CDR3 totals 14 residues.